This TCR beta chain emerged from a study of blood T cell repertoires in COVID-19. As for the study in general: COVID-19 samples from acute and convalescent phases originated in the United States, Italy and Spain. PBMCs, B-cell-depleted T cells, or T cells provided the cDNA or gDNA that made up the material.

In the study's own analysis: Amplified reference gene primers provided the basis for estimating nucleated cell counts. Some clones are missing from TCRdb's copy, which holds only in-frame ones; the method was immunoSEQ multiplex PCR. The DNA gave D and trimming, while V, J and clone size come from that table. The sample lists about 130,000 clones; approximately 86% were seen once. The V gene lost 2 bases and the J gene lost 0 bases, with 10 bases spanning the gap. Germline V CDR1 and CDR2: SGHVS, FNYEAQ. The CDR3 is 16 residues long. The TCR originated in a woman in her forties or fifties who had recovered from COVID-19. The chain couples TRBV7-6 to TRBJ2-2; D remains unclear. The sequenced material came from peripheral blood. CDR3 amino acids: CASSLSEIANTGELFF. CDR3 bases: TGTGCCAGCAGCTTATCGGAGATTGCGAACACCGGGGAGCTGTTTTTT.